This record covers a single T cell receptor (beta chain). Its antigen is currently not known. Base-call qualities are not available, and no considerably larger clone is one nucleotide away. The source of the sample is a study of technical replicates of blood from several donors (dated by TCRdb to 2017 to 2019). Libraries were made using the immunoSEQ multiplex PCR assay. The source is immuneACCESS, and TCRdb retained only in-frame sequences with V and J called. Part of the clones is not carried over; for the studies checked, unresolved V genes explain less than half of this, and the remainder is unexplained. The sample profile shows some 70,000 clones; 95% to 97% of them were found once. The top ten clonotypes cover around 0.3% of the sample. V and J lose 2 bases and 4 bases, and a span of 9 bases separates them. The CDR3 runs 14 amino acids, cysteine and phenylalanine included. The read is trimmed to its CDR3 DNA, 42 bases read in frame from base 1. From a lookup of the germline V gene (reference sequence), CDR1 and CDR2 are MNHEY and SMNVEV.

The source of this sequence is a human donor in good health. What was sequenced was T cells isolated from PBMCs. The sequence is built from TRBV27 and TRBJ1-5; the D gene remains uncertain. The DNA is TGTGCCAGCAGTTTAACAACCCATAATCAGCCCCAGCATTTT. This yields the protein CASSLTTHNQPQHF.